This T cell receptor (beta chain) was captured in a study of blood T cell repertoires in COVID-19 (dated by TCRdb to between 2020 and 2021). As for the study more broadly: The collaborator samples originated in the United States, Italy and Spain and spanned the acute and convalescent phases of COVID-19. The prospective study material was composed of cDNA or gDNA derived from T cells, B-cell-depleted T cells, or PBMCs. The dataset comprised deeply sampled blood TCRbeta repertoires from subjects exposed to, actively infected with, or recovered from COVID-19. The repertoires were released in a freely available public database meant as a resource for research on the immune response to SARS-CoV-2. Samples were obtained from the ongoing ImmuneRACE study (first 160 participants) and from 1,254 subjects provided by 6 global collaborators. The sample metadata nearly always contained a de-identified subject ID, COVID-19 status, age in years and sex. Where HLA class I and class II types were available, the types were taken from metadata supplied by the sample provider, not from assay-based typing.

TCRbeta CDR3 regions were amplified from genomic DNA using the immunoSEQ Assay, a bias-controlled multiplex PCR. The published analysis was carried out like this. Nucleated cell counts per sample were estimated from amplification of reference gene primers within the assay. Sequence reads were collapsed and filtered to measure the absolute abundance of every unique TCRbeta CDR3 rearrangement. Productive Simpson clonality was computed per sample as the square root of Simpson's diversity index over productive rearrangements. In TCRdb, the immuneACCESS table is reduced to in-frame sequences with V and J assigned. These tables do not hold every clone; where another copy was compared, an unresolved V gene accounts for under half, and the others remain unexplained. That table supplies the V and J calls and clone size; D and trimming were determined from the DNA. Present in this sample are more than 250,000 clones, more than 75% of which were seen just once. Of the sample, roughly 5.2% falls within the top ten clones.

Findings and caveats that apply to the study as a whole: Clinical and demographic metadata were provided uncurated, with the amount varying by source and participant.

The germline V gene specifies MDHEN as CDR1 and SYDVKM as CDR2. Trimming accounts for 6 bases at V and 1 base at J, while the number of junction bases matched to no gene is 5. The CDR3 runs 17 residues from the cysteine to the phenylalanine. Left in the record is the CDR3 DNA by itself, 51 bases read in frame from the first base. In the prospective study, participants were roughly 18 to 89 years old, resided in around 25 geographic areas of the United States, and were enrolled through a virtual design. In the prospective study, participants were assigned to cohorts based on the clinical history participants reported in a screening survey and a study questionnaire. For ImmuneRACE Cohort 3, a participant was defined as recovered based on two consecutive negative NP/OP PCR tests, clearance by a healthcare professional, or resolution of symptoms. In the prospective study, whole blood, serum and a nasopharyngeal or oropharyngeal swab were collected from each participant by mobile phlebotomists. Prospective study participants could optionally give additional blood draws and questionnaires over an approximately two-month period. Before DNA extraction, blood samples from the prospective study were shipped at room temperature or frozen.

With respect to this clone: No antigen is known for it. No much larger clone is present one base from it, and per-base qualities are unavailable.

The receptor chain draws on TRBV28 and TRBJ2-3, with TRBD2 identical over 15 junction bases. The origin of this receptor is a young woman who had recovered from COVID-19. Input material: PBMCs or T cells enriched from blood (not recorded which). The CDR3 amino acid sequence is: CASRRGLAGGGTDTQYF. Here is the DNA: TGTGCCAGCAGACGCGGACTAGCGGGGGGGGGCACAGATACGCAGTATTTT.